What follows is one T cell receptor (beta chain) and its context. Its antigen is not identified. Every individual TCR cDNA molecule carried its own unique molecular identifier, which allowed correction of PCR and sequencing errors. TCRdb reprocessed the 5' RACE reads via MiXCR and lists one record per CDR3 protein. Of 90,000 or so distinct CDR3 sequences in the sample, under 9% are singletons; the top ten hold less than 8.5%. The record originates from a study of spatial heterogeneity in lung cancer. The germline V gene encodes CDR1 SNHLY and CDR2 FYNNEI. V lost 10 bases and J 2 bases, leaving 14 bases between the germline ends. CDR3 length: 13 amino acids. Noted time point: sample taken at primary tumor resection. From tumor, nontumor lung or frozen PBMC, whole RNA was taken unsorted for sequencing. The donor group consisted of over 60 patients who had untreated, early-stage non-small cell lung cancer.

Study-level results: Detection of ubiquitous tumor TCRs in blood was higher at resection than follow-up.

This clonotype was obtained from a male donor with early-stage non-small cell lung cancer. The genes are TRBV2 and TRBJ2-5; D may be TRBD2 (5 bases). The sequences come from PBMCs, collected at surgery. CDR3 residues: CATRRELQETQYF. DNA of the CDR3: TGTGCCACCCGACGGGAACTTCAAGAGACCCAGTACTTC.